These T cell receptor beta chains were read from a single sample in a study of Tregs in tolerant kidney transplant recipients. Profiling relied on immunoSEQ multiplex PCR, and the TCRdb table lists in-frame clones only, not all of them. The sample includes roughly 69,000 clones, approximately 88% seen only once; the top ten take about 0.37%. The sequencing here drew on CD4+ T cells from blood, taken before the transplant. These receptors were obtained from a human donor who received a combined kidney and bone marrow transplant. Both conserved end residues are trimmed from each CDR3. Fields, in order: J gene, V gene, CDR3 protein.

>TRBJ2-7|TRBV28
ASSSPVPLAGPPYEQY
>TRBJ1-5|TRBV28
ASSPRGYGNQPQH
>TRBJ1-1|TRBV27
ASSLSTREWNTEAF
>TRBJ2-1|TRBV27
ASSLGLAGNEQF
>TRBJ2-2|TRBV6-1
ASTAGNTNTGELF
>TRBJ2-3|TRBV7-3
ASSLRAQENTQY
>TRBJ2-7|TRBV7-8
ASSPQISYEQY
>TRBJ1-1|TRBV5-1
ASSLDPDTEAF
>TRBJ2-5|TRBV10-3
AISEGGDSRSH
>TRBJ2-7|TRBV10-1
ASLKPGQGALIGEQY
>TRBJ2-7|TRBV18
ASSPGQGSGEQY
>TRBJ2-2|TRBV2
ASSGTGGMAGELF
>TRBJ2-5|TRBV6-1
ASSPVTEETQY
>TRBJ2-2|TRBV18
ASSPFSARTGELF
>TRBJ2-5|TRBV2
ASSAGGNVGETQY
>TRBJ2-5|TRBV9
ASSGGGAVWQETQY
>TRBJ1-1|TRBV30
AWSESHRARAF
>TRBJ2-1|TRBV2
ASRPGQGYGEQF
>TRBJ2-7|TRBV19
ASSISDRGPYEQY
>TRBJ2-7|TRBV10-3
AISRTSGSYEQY
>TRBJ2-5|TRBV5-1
ASSLLGDRGAETQY
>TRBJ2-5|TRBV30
AWSKQGETQY
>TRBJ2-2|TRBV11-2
ASSFRGLGTGELF
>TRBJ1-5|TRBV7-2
ASSLGPGQGQPQH
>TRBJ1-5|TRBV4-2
ASSQDLPGHTYSNQPQH
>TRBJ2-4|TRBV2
ASSESGQGTIAKNIQY
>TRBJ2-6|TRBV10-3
AISAGLSGANVLT
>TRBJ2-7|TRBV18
ASSPVTGPGGIILEQY
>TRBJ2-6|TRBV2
TSSKGTGGTGANVLT
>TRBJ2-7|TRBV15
ATSREWGGYEQY